These 9 T cell receptor beta chains came from one sample sequenced in a study of shared clonotypes between healthy human individuals. Generated by immunoSEQ multiplex PCR, the TCRdb table keeps only in-frame clones and is missing some. The sample includes 950,000 to 1,300,000 clones, 65% to 80% of them seen just once. The sample consisted of memory CD4+ T cells sorted from blood. The subset here: CD45RA-negative fraction. Receptors were obtained from a man aged 18 to 29 in good health.

J is TRBJ1-5 and V is TRBV7-9; a weak D match, TRBD1 (6 bases). Trimming took 5 bases from V and 7 from J, leaving 18 bases between them. The CDR3 has 15 residues. Looked up from germline, CDR1 is SEHNR and CDR2 is FQNEAQ (reference sequence). The CDR3 DNA reads TGTGCCAGCAGCCCCGGCGGGGAGGGGGGACAGCCCCAGCATTTT. This gives the protein CASSPGGEGGQPQHF.

The J gene is TRBJ1-4, the V gene TRBV2; tentative D call: TRBD1 (6 bases). CDR1 SNHLY and CDR2 FYNNEI come from the germline V gene. The CDR3 loop spans 15 amino acids. V was shortened by 6 bases and J by 2 bases, with 13 bases between the two germline ends. This chain's CDR3 is CASREQGGTNEKLFF. The CDR3 nucleotides are TGTGCCAGCAGGGAACAGGGAGGGACTAATGAAAAACTGTTTTTT.

Of note for this clone: The identical CDR3 is also encoded by other nucleotide sequences in the sample. J is TRBJ2-7 and V is TRBV29-1, with D unresolved. From germline, CDR1 is SQVTM and CDR2 ANQGSEA. The CDR3 length is 12 residues. The ends were cut back, 4 bases at V and 1 base at J, with 8 bases in the middle. DNA for the CDR3: TGCAGCGTTGGGCACTTATCCTACGAGCAGTACTTC. Amino acids: CSVGHLSYEQYF.

V is TRBV7-9 and J is TRBJ2-3; 16 bases map to TRBD2. V shed 5 bases and J 2 bases; nucleotides not matched to a gene: 4. The CDR3 is 17 residues long. Per the germline V gene, CDR1 is SEHNR and CDR2 is FQNEAQ (reference sequence). CDR3 bases: TGTGCCAGCAGCCAGGGACTAGCGGGGGGGCCCACAGATACGCAGTATTTT. Translating gives CASSQGLAGGPTDTQYF.

This clone has more than one count but fewer than ten. The chain joins TRBV28 to TRBJ1-2; the D gene is possibly TRBD1 (5 bases). Germline CDR1 and CDR2: MDHEN and SYDVKM. The CDR3 runs to 13 residues. V gave up 4 bases and J gave up 5 bases, with 11 bases separating them. In nucleotides, the CDR3 is TGTGCCAGCAGTTCAAATACAGGATATGGCTACACCTTC. This sequence encodes CASSSNTGYGYTF.

Concerning this clone itself: Additional DNA sequences in this sample encode the identical CDR3. The chain employs TRBV6-5 and TRBJ1-1; 7 nucleotides match TRBD1. The CDR3 spans 13 residues. The germline V gene has CDR1 MNHEY and CDR2 SVGAGI. With V trimmed by 8 bases and J by 1 base, 4 bases remained unmatched. This CDR3 reads CASRGTENTEAFF. DNA for the CDR3: TGTGCCAGCCGAGGGACAGAGAACACTGAAGCTTTCTTT.

This rearrangement joins TRBV5-4 to TRBJ2-3; TRBD2 aligns across 9 bases. The trim removed 4 bases at V and 2 bases at J, leaving 8 bases unmatched. Germline CDR1 SGHNT, CDR2 YYREEE (reference sequence). There are 16 residues in the CDR3. The CDR3 spells CASSHPSGINTDTQYF. CDR3 nucleotides: TGTGCCAGCAGCCACCCTAGCGGGATAAACACAGATACGCAGTATTTT.

Concerning this clone itself: Other DNA sequences within the sample encode an identical CDR3. The rearrangement links TRBV9 to TRBJ2-5; TRBD2 agrees at 7 bases. Germline V gene data show CDR1 as SGDLS and CDR2 as YYNGEE. This CDR3 has 15 amino acids. J was trimmed by 4 bases and V by 2 bases; bases with no gene match: 8. CDR3 loop: CASSVGLGGGETQYF. The CDR3 region has the DNA TGTGCCAGCAGCGTCGGACTAGGCGGGGGAGAGACCCAGTACTTC.

The chain recombines TRBV7-2 with TRBJ2-7; D possibly matches TRBD1 or TRBD2 (5 bases each). The V and J ends lost 5 bases and 6 bases respectively, with 17 bases between them. Germline V CDR1 and CDR2: SGHTA, FQGNSA. This CDR3 is built from 14 residues. DNA of the CDR3: TGTGCCAGCAGCGCTGCTCCGGGGACGAGCGAGCAGTACTTC. Translation gives CASSAAPGTSEQYF.